The T cell receptor (beta chain) under discussion was sequenced for a study of CD8+CD57+ T cells in acquired aplastic anemia. For the study at large: Quantities of DNA derived from sorted CD4+ and CD8+ cells averaged around 3 ug. Whole-study results and caveats: Patients and controls had in common 25 to 30 CD8+ CDR3 sequences.

On this clonotype: Its specificity is unknown.

This CDR3 region has 16 residues. The ends lost 0 bases at V and 2 bases at J; junction bases unmatched: 4. Germline V lookup: CDR1 SGDLS, CDR2 YYNGEE. Template material for TCR beta VDJ and CDR3 profiling consisted of genomic DNA. One entry per CDR3 protein results from TCRdb running MiXCR on the reads. Of some 280,000 distinct CDR3 sequences in the sample, 50% to 70% were seen once. Sequenced sample: sorted CD4+, CD8+, or CD8+CD57+ T cells (not recorded which) from PBMCs. This receptor was identified in a human donor with severe aplastic anemia or a healthy control (not recorded which). This chain uses TRBV9 with TRBJ2-7, with TRBD2 identical over 11 bases. The CDR3 region has the DNA TGTGCCAGCAGCGTAGGCCTAGCGGGGGGACCCTACGAGCAGTACTTC. As protein: CASSVGLAGGPYEQYF.